This entry describes one T cell receptor beta chain. The sample originates from a study of T cell changes during pregnancy in multiple sclerosis. TCRdb's table, derived via immunoSEQ multiplex PCR, lists solely in-frame clones and lacks some. The table shows about 48,000 clones, with almost 95% occurring only once. Germline CDR1 is SGHAT and CDR2 is FQNNGV. This CDR3 contains 14 residues. Trimming took off 5 bases at V and 9 bases at J, with 17 bases between the two ends. V and J are TRBV11-2 and TRBJ2-4; weak D call: TRBD1 (6 bases). The clonotype comes from a female donor in good health, enrolled as a control in a pregnancy study. The specimen was CD4+ T cells from peripheral blood mononuclear cells, collected in the second trimester of pregnancy. The chain's CDR3 is CASSPGTSEGIQYF. In DNA form, the CDR3 reads TGTGCCAGCAGCCCCGGGACATCCGAAGGCATTCAGTACTTC.